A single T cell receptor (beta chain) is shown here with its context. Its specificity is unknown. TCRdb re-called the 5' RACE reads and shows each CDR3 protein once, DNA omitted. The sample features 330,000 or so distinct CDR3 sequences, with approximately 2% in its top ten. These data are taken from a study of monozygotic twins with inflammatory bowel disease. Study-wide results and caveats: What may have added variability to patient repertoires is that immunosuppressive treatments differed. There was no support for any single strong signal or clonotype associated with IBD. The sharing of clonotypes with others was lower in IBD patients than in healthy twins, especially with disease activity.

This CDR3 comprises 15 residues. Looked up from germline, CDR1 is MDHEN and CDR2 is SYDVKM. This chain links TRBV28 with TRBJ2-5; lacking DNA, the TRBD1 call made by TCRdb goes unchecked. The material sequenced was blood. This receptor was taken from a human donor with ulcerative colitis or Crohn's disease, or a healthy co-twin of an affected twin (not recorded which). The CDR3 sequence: CASSLDQGALETQYF. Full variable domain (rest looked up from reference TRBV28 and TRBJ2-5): DVKVTQSSRYLVKRTGEKVFLECVQDMDHENMFWYRQDPGLGLRLIYFSYDVKMKEKGDIPEGYSVSREKKERFSLILESASTNQTSMYLCASSLDQGALETQYFGPGTRLLVL.